The following is a T cell receptor beta chain sequence with its context. Clones were sequenced by immunoSEQ multiplex PCR, and TCRdb holds only the in-frame ones, with some missing. The sample shows some 310,000 clones, 85% to 90% of them seen only once. The source of the sample is a study of blood T cell repertoires in COVID-19. On the study more broadly: The United States, Italy and Spain were the sources of the acute and convalescent COVID-19 samples. The analysed material was cDNA or gDNA that came from T cells, B-cell-depleted T cells, or PBMCs.

The CDR3 is 16 residues long. Losses at the gene ends were 5 bases for V and 1 base for J; bases not matched to a gene: 9. CDR1 and CDR2 (germline): LNHDA, SQIVND (reference sequence). Seattle researchers signed up patients amid active infection and tracked them longitudinally. Sequenced material: peripheral blood. The receptor was isolated from a woman in her twenties or thirties with COVID-19, enrolled during active disease. V usage is TRBV19 and J usage is TRBJ2-3; 7 bases are shared with TRBD1. CDR3 in DNA: TGTGCCAGTAGTCCCCATGGGACAGCCGGCACAGATACGCAGTATTTT. Protein sequence: CASSPHGTAGTDTQYF.